This TCR beta chain was identified during a study of blood T cell repertoires in COVID-19. Per germline, CDR1 LGHNT and CDR2 FRNRAP. The germline V and J ends were trimmed by 5 bases and 3 bases, with 7 bases remaining between them. There are 12 residues in the CDR3. The sample holds one count of this clone. TCRdb's copy holds only in-frame clones and misses some; the assay was immunoSEQ multiplex PCR. The top ten clones hold roughly 8% of a sample with approximately 150,000 clones, around 84% of them seen once. Sequencing used PBMCs or T cells enriched from blood (not recorded which). The receptor was isolated from a woman between 50 and 59 years old who had recovered from COVID-19. J is TRBJ1-1 and V is TRBV12-5; no clear D gene. CDR3 in DNA: TGTGCTAGTGGTCAAGTAGACACTGAAGCTTTCTTT. Translation: CASGQVDTEAFF.